This note documents a single T cell receptor beta chain sequence. What it binds is not known. This entry comes from a study of CD8 T cells in Susac syndrome. CD8+ and CD4+ T cells were negatively isolated; TEMRA cells were FACS-enriched. This CDR3 is 16 amino acids long. Germline assignment: CDR1 WSHSY and CDR2 SAAADI. J gave up 1 base and V 6 bases, and 6 bases lay outside the gene matches. A quantity of roughly 0.5 to 1 ug RNA underwent reverse transcription using random hexamers. It was immunoSEQ multiplex PCR that amplified TCR beta CDR3 across 54 Vbeta and 13 Jbeta. TCRdb itself ran the immunoSEQ multiplex PCR reads through MiXCR, one entry per CDR3 protein. The sample has approximately 150,000 distinct CDR3 sequences, approximately 93% seen once. Study-wide findings and caveats: The authors acknowledged that their TCR sequencing and HLA analysis involved a relatively small number of individuals.

The chain couples TRBV10-2 to TRBJ2-3, with TRBD2 matching over 11 bases. Sequencing was done on a sample of CD4+ T cells from PBMCs. This TCR derives from a human donor in good health. CDR3: CASRMTSGIGTDTQYF. The CDR3 coding sequence is TGCGCCAGCAGGATGACTAGCGGGATCGGCACAGATACGCAGTATTTT.